Below, 28 T cell receptor beta chains from the same sample are listed, as sequenced in a study of T-cell memory formation after mild COVID-19 (dated by TCRdb to about 2021). The library was prepared using 5' RACE. The sequencing machine was an Illumina NovaSeq 6000. TCRdb reprocessed the public reads (quality trimming at Q25 with fastp, clone calling with MiXCR) and kept in-frame beta chains. CDR3 protein sequences are deduplicated, and each keeps its most common genes and DNA. A total of around 99,000 distinct CDR3 sequences appear in this sample, about 15% of them only once. Less than 45% of the sample is taken by the ten largest. The sequencing sample was made of PBMCs or a T cell subset sorted from them (not recorded which). Receptors originate from a man between 18 and 35 years old who had mild COVID-19 (a few samples of this study predate the infection). The sample titles of this study are shuffled in the database, so cell type and time point are left out; the donor was told from shared clones.

This clonotype rates as medium-sized. Written as DNA, the CDR3 is TGTGCCAGCAGTTACTCCGGGACAGGGGGCTACGAGCAGTACGTC. Translated, it gives CASSYSGTGGYEQYV. The gene calls are TRBV6-2 or TRBV6-3 and TRBJ2-7, with 11 bases that match TRBD1. Per the germline V gene, CDR1 is MNHEY and CDR2 is SVGEGT. The V gene end was trimmed by 0 bases and the J gene end by 3 bases; junction bases not matched to a gene: 1. The CDR3 has 15 amino acids.

This clonotype occurred a few times. The chain uses TRBV12-3 or TRBV12-4 and TRBJ2-1; D is undetermined. V lost 6 bases to trimming and J lost 8 bases, with 8 bases between them. The CDR3 runs 11 residues. CDR3 nucleotides: TGTGCCAGCAGCCAAAGCTATGAGCAGTTCTTC. As protein: CASSQSYEQFF.

This clonotype was detected only once. V gene TRBV4-1 combines with J gene TRBJ2-2; D may correspond to TRBD1 or TRBD2 (5 bases each). Between the trimmed V and J ends, which lost 0 bases and 4 bases, there was a span of 12 bases. Germline V CDR1 and CDR2: MGHRA, YSYEKL. The CDR3 consists of 16 residues. The CDR3 nucleotides read TGCGCCAGCAGCCAAGATTTCGGGACGCGCACCGGGGAGCTGTTTTTT. This codes for CASSQDFGTRTGELFF.

This chain uses TRBV4-1 with TRBJ1-4, with 7 bases identical to TRBD1. CDR1 and CDR2 (germline): MGHRA, YSYEKL. CDR3 length: 15 residues. Germline trimming cut 4 bases from V and 4 bases from J; bases unmatched to any gene: 6. Written as DNA, the CDR3 is TGCGCCAGCAGCCCCTTCGACAGGGATAATGAAAAACTGTTTTTT. As protein: CASSPFDRDNEKLFF.

This chain uses TRBV7-9 with TRBJ1-2; D is unclear. Germline lookup yields CDR1 SEHNR and CDR2 FQNEAQ (reference sequence). Trimming took 5 bases from V and 4 from J, leaving 14 bases between them. The CDR3 totals 14 residues. CDR3 coding DNA: TGTGCCAGCAGCCCTCCTCTGGCAGGCTATGGCTACACCTTC. Its translation: CASSPPLAGYGYTF.

This clonotype came up a few times. The rearrangement joins TRBV6-5 to TRBJ1-4; 7 bases map to TRBD1. The trim removed 0 bases at V and 5 bases at J, leaving 3 bases unmatched. The CDR3 extends over 15 amino acids. From germline, CDR1 is MNHEY and CDR2 SVGAGI. CDR3 protein: CASSYSGTVNEKLFF. The CDR3 DNA reads as TGTGCCAGCAGTTACTCCGGGACAGTGAATGAAAAACTGTTTTTT.

The V and J genes are TRBV7-9 and TRBJ1-1; D is unresolved. V was pared by 0 bases and J by 1 base, with 6 bases between. In germline, CDR1 is SEHNR, CDR2 FQNEAQ (reference sequence). The CDR3 contains 14 residues. The CDR3 DNA follows: TGTGCCAGCAGCTTAGCGCCGGGGAACACTGAAGCTTTCTTT. Residues: CASSLAPGNTEAFF.

This clonotype occurred many times. The V call is TRBV11-2, the J call TRBJ1-2; perhaps TRBD1 as D (6 bases). Germline lookup yields CDR1 SGHAT and CDR2 FQNNGV. This CDR3 comprises 13 residues. V lost 4 bases, J lost 7 bases, and 13 bases lay in between. The CDR3 DNA sequence: TGTGCCAGCAGCTCCGGAACAGGGTCTGGCTACACCTTC. Amino acid sequence: CASSSGTGSGYTF.

V usage is TRBV5-1 and J usage is TRBJ2-3; the match to TRBD2 covers 10 bases. Germline CDR1 reads SGHRS; CDR2 reads YFSETQ. The junction had 11 bases not matched to a gene; V was cut back by 2 bases and J by 2 bases. The CDR3 runs to 18 residues. The CDR3 DNA reads as TGCGCCAGCAGCTTACTCGAGGGTAGCGGGGGGCCCACAGATACGCAGTATTTT. It is translated as CASSLLEGSGGPTDTQYF.

This clonotype was counted only a few times. The rearrangement joins TRBV5-1 to TRBJ1-6; 8 nucleotides agree with TRBD1. J gave up 7 bases and V 4 bases, and 4 bases lay outside the gene matches. Germline lookup yields CDR1 SGHRS and CDR2 YFSETQ. The CDR3 extends over 14 amino acids. In DNA form, the CDR3 reads TGCGCCAGCAGCGCGGACAGGGAGAATTCACCCCTCCACTTT. Protein sequence: CASSADRENSPLHF.

V is TRBV7-9 and J is TRBJ1-2; 9 positions agree with TRBD1. From germline, CDR1 is SEHNR and CDR2 FQNEAQ (reference sequence). This CDR3 comprises 17 residues. V trimming: 3 bases; J trimming: 7 bases; junction bases outside the gene matches: 15. The CDR3 loop reads CASSFPSRDRAPGGYTF. CDR3 nucleotide sequence: TGTGCCAGCAGCTTCCCCTCCAGGGACAGGGCTCCCGGTGGCTACACCTTC.

In this sample, this clonotype turned up a few times. The chain employs TRBV5-1 and TRBJ2-2, with 9 bases identical to TRBD2. The length of the CDR3 is 16 residues. CDR1 is SGHRS and CDR2 is YFSETQ in the germline V gene. With V trimmed by 0 bases and J by 6 bases, 6 bases remained unmatched. CDR3 region: CASSLAISGGPGELFF. The CDR3 DNA reads as TGCGCCAGCAGCTTGGCTATTAGCGGGGGTCCCGGGGAGCTGTTTTTT.

The sample holds a few counts of this clonotype. The chain links TRBV15 to TRBJ2-5, with 8 nucleotides matching TRBD1. This CDR3 is 12 amino acids long. Germline trimming cut 5 bases from V and 5 bases from J; bases unmatched to any gene: 1. Germline V gives CDR1 LNHNV, CDR2 YYDKDF (reference sequence). The CDR3 region is CATSRQGETQYF. In DNA, the CDR3 is TGTGCCACCAGCCGACAGGGGGAGACCCAGTACTTC.

This clonotype was observed many times. The chain uses TRBV7-6 and TRBJ2-1; weak D call: TRBD2 (5 bases). V was pared by 0 bases and J by 7 bases, with 13 bases between. This CDR3 has 15 residues. CDR1 SGHVS and CDR2 FNYEAQ come from the germline V gene. The CDR3 sequence: CASSLALAGGNEQFF. CDR3 nucleotide sequence: TGTGCCAGCAGCTTAGCGCTAGCTGGTGGGAATGAGCAGTTCTTC.

This clonotype was picked up a small number of times. The genes are TRBV4-3 and TRBJ1-4; 9 nucleotides agree with TRBD1. This CDR3 is built from 16 residues. The germline V gene encodes CDR1 LGHNA and CDR2 YSLEER. Unmatched junction bases numbered 7, after V lost 3 bases and J lost 5 bases. CDR3 DNA sequence: TGCGCCAGCAGCCAGGGGCCGGGACAGGGAAATGAAAAACTGTTTTTT. Its protein is CASSQGPGQGNEKLFF.

This sequence joins TRBV20-1 and TRBJ1-5, with D unresolved. This CDR3 spans 12 amino acids. Trimming pared 6 bases from V and 2 bases from J, leaving 8 bases between. CDR1 is DFQATT and CDR2 is SNEGSKA in the germline V gene (reference sequence). The CDR3 coding sequence is TGCAGTGCCAGACGAGGCAATCAGCCCCAGCATTTT. Translating gives CSARRGNQPQHF.

There are a few counts of this clonotype. The genes are TRBV4-3 and TRBJ2-1; the match to TRBD2 covers 9 bases. This CDR3 has 15 amino acids. Germline CDR1 is LGHNA and CDR2 is YSLEER. V dropped 4 bases and J dropped 4; count of bases not matched to a gene: 5. CDR3 sequence (DNA): TGCGCCAGCAGCCCGTTGCGGGGGGGTTACAATGAGCAGTTCTTC. The encoded protein is CASSPLRGGYNEQFF.

This clonotype was found many times. J is TRBJ1-2 and V is TRBV5-4, with a tentative D call TRBD1 (6 bases). Germline CDR1 and CDR2: SGHNT and YYREEE (reference sequence). The CDR3 runs 11 residues. Between the trimmed V and J ends, which lost 4 bases and 10 bases, there was a span of 11 bases. The CDR3: CASSATGYYTF. The CDR3 region has the DNA TGTGCCAGCAGCGCCACAGGGTACTACACCTTC.

Many counts were recorded for this clonotype. This chain joins TRBV5-1 and TRBJ2-7; 9 bases are shared with TRBD1. Germline assignment: CDR1 SGHRS and CDR2 YFSETQ. With V trimmed by 7 bases and J by 0 bases, 5 bases remained unmatched. The CDR3 contains 14 residues. The CDR3, as DNA: TGCGCCAGCCGCGGGACAGGGAGCTCCTACGAGCAGTACGTC. This translates into CASRGTGSSYEQYV.

V gene TRBV9 combines with J gene TRBJ1-5; D not resolved. This CDR3 contains 11 residues. Germline CDR1 SGDLS, CDR2 YYNGEE. V was pared by 8 bases and J by 7 bases, with 10 bases between. The CDR3 DNA reads as TGTGCCAGATGGTCGAGGCAGCCCCAGCATTTT. Its protein product is CARWSRQPQHF.

This chain links TRBV20-1 with TRBJ2-7; D is tentatively TRBD1 or TRBD2 (5 bases each). Trimming took off 5 bases at V and 3 bases at J, with 14 bases between the two ends. Germline V lookup: CDR1 DFQATT, CDR2 SNEGSKA (reference sequence). The CDR3 extends over 13 amino acids. CDR3 DNA sequence: TGCAGTGCTCCCGGGGCCAGCCGCTACGAGCAGTACTTC. It translates to CSAPGASRYEQYF.

This rearrangement joins TRBV19 to TRBJ2-1; perhaps TRBD2 as D (7 bases). V lost 7 bases and J 1 base, leaving 14 bases between the germline ends. Germline lookup yields CDR1 LNHDA and CDR2 SQIVND (reference sequence). The CDR3 totals 15 residues. The CDR3 DNA is TGTGCCAGTACGAACGGGGGGCCTTCCTACAATGAGCAGTTCTTC. Its protein is CASTNGGPSYNEQFF. Variable domain in full (rest from reference TRBV19 and TRBJ2-1): DGGITQSPKYLFRKEGQNVTLSCEQNLNHDAMYWYRQDPGQGLRLIYYSQIVNDFQKGDIAEGYSVSREKKESFPLTVTSAQKNPTAFYLCASTNGGPSYNEQFFGPGTRLTVL.

This clonotype appeared a few times. V usage is TRBV6-1 and J usage is TRBJ1-5; the match to TRBD1 covers 7 bases. The germline V gene encodes CDR1 MNHNS and CDR2 SASEGT. The junction had 8 bases not matched to a gene; V was cut back by 4 bases and J by 5 bases. This CDR3 is 15 amino acids long. CDR3 sequence: CASSGDSKKDQPQHF. The CDR3 DNA is TGTGCCAGCAGTGGGGACAGCAAAAAGGATCAGCCCCAGCATTTT.

In its sample, this clonotype was seen a few times. This chain joins TRBV13 and TRBJ1-3, with TRBD1 identical over 8 bases. The CDR3 covers 14 residues. Germline loops: CDR1 PRHDT, CDR2 FYEKMQ (reference sequence). V lost 4 bases and J lost 3; bases outside the gene matches: 2. CDR3 residues: CASSSDRGGNTIYF. The CDR3 DNA reads as TGTGCCAGCAGCTCAGACAGGGGTGGAAACACCATATATTTT.

V and J are TRBV5-1 and TRBJ2-3; D possibly matches TRBD1 or TRBD2 (6 bases each). The CDR3 length is 19 residues. V lost 4 bases and J lost 6, with 30 bases in between. The germline CDR1 and CDR2 sequences are SGHRS and YFSETQ. CDR3 protein: CASSHAVGRPGGGPDTQYF. CDR3 in DNA: TGCGCCAGCAGCCACGCGGTCGGGAGACCAGGAGGGGGGCCCGATACGCAGTATTTT.

There are a few counts of this clonotype. The rearrangement links TRBV27 to TRBJ1-5, with D tentatively TRBD1 (5 bases). Germline V gene data show CDR1 as MNHEY and CDR2 as SMNVEV (reference sequence). V lost 6 bases to trimming and J lost 7 bases, with 16 bases between them. CDR3 length: 14 amino acids. The CDR3 DNA sequence: TGTGCCAGCAGACCTCTTGGAGGGGTCCAGCCCCAGCATTTT. This gives the protein CASRPLGGVQPQHF.

The sample holds a few counts of this clonotype. This chain joins TRBV12-3 or TRBV12-4 and TRBJ2-1; 11 nucleotides match TRBD2. CDR3 length: 15 amino acids. The V gene end was trimmed by 5 bases and the J gene end by 6 bases; junction bases not matched to a gene: 6. The CDR3: CASSQLAGDGNEQFF. CDR3 DNA sequence: TGTGCCAGCAGTCAACTAGCGGGGGACGGCAATGAGCAGTTCTTC.

The chain joins TRBV6-5 to TRBJ2-1; no reliable D call. The CDR3 sequence is 12 residues long. Trimming left V 4 bases short and J 10 bases short, with 11 bases between. Germline V gene data show CDR1 as MNHEY and CDR2 as SVGAGI. The CDR3 loop reads CASSFPDGEQFF. The CDR3, as DNA: TGTGCCAGCAGTTTTCCAGACGGGGAGCAGTTCTTC.